The clone carrying this T cell receptor (beta chain) was seen ten or more times. TCRdb called the RT-PCR reads again in MiXCR, with one record for every CDR3 protein. The sample holds about 700,000 distinct CDR3 sequences, over 12% seen once. The CDR3 covers 15 residues. The germline V and J ends were trimmed by 5 bases and 6 bases, with 16 bases remaining between them. Germline values: CDR1 MNHEY, CDR2 SMNVEV (reference sequence). Sequenced input: memory CD4+ T cells from blood. The TCR sequence derives from a female donor in good health, serving as a healthy control. The genes are TRBV27 and TRBJ1-4; D not certain. The CDR3 nucleotides read TGTGCCAGCAGTCCGCCGGGAGGGAACTATGAAAAACTGTTTTTT. Amino acids: CASSPPGGNYEKLFF.